Presented here are 31 T cell receptor beta chains from one specimen sequenced in a study of T cells in Graves' hyperthyroidism and ophthalmopathy. The source material, RNA transcripts, was used to amplify TCR beta CDR3 regions. When the TCR CDR3 underwent first-round RT-PCR, the HTBI primer set was used. TCRdb re-called the multiplex PCR reads through MiXCR, storing one row per CDR3 protein. In the table there are approximately 640,000 distinct CDR3 sequences, 15% to 20% of which are singletons. Sequenced sample: blood. These receptors were collected from a man aged 50 to 60 with Graves' hyperthyroidism.

This clonotype was seen repeatedly, ten times or more. This rearrangement joins TRBV10-3 to TRBJ2-7; 11 bases map to TRBD1. CDR3 size: 14 residues. Germline values: CDR1 ENHRY, CDR2 SYGVKD. V was clipped by 6 bases and J by 2 bases; unmatched bases: 3. The CDR3 reads CAISPGQGAYEQYF. The CDR3, as DNA: TGTGCCATCAGCCCGGGACAGGGGGCCTACGAGCAGTACTTC.

This clonotype was seen only once. One end of the junction is discordant with germline, which a read error may explain. This chain links TRBV9 with TRBJ1-4, with a weak D call TRBD1 (6 bases). Germline values: CDR1 SGDLS, CDR2 YYNGEE. This CDR3 is 14 amino acids long. Here the CDR3 reads CVSSVQGSNEKLFF. The CDR3 DNA is TGTGTCAGCAGCGTGCAGGGGTCGAATGAAAAACTGTTTTTT.

This clonotype was detected ten times or more. This sequence joins TRBV11-2 and TRBJ2-1; 7 bases are a match to TRBD1. CDR3 length: 16 residues. Germline V CDR1 and CDR2: SGHAT, FQNNGV. The V segment lost 2 bases and the J segment 4 bases; nucleotides outside the gene matches: 8. CDR3 in amino acids: CASSLRTGRPYNEQFF. The CDR3 DNA sequence: TGTGCCAGCAGCTTAAGGACAGGACGGCCTTACAATGAGCAGTTCTTC.

This clonotype was seen only a few times. This chain connects TRBV11-2 to TRBJ2-1; TRBD1 is a possible D gene (5 bases). V gave up 6 bases and J gave up 6 bases, with 21 bases separating them. The V gene's germline CDR1 is SGHAT and CDR2 FQNNGV. CDR3 length equals 16 residues. CDR3 amino acids: CASRRPVQGYFNEQFF. Here the CDR3 DNA reads TGTGCCAGCAGACGCCCGGTGCAGGGATACTTCAATGAGCAGTTCTTC.

This clonotype was found many times. V is TRBV12-3 or TRBV12-4 and J is TRBJ1-1, with 10 bases aligning to TRBD1. With V trimmed by 5 bases and J by 13 bases, 7 bases remained unmatched. The CDR3 is made up of 12 amino acids. The CDR3: CASSAGQGMVFF. For the CDR3, the DNA is TGTGCCAGCAGTGCGGGACAGGGGATGGTTTTCTTT.

This clonotype has at least ten counts. This chain joins TRBV27 and TRBJ2-2, with TRBD1 identical over 12 bases. The germline V gene encodes CDR1 MNHEY and CDR2 SMNVEV (reference sequence). V lost 6 bases, J lost 6 bases, and 17 bases stayed unmatched. The CDR3 consists of 19 residues. The CDR3 is CASSLGTGGGWAKAGELFF. CDR3 nucleotide sequence: TGTGCCAGCAGCCTCGGGACAGGGGGCGGTTGGGCCAAGGCCGGGGAGCTGTTTTTT.

This clonotype was picked up a small number of times. The rearrangement joins TRBV20-1 to TRBJ2-5; no definite D call. Per the germline V gene, CDR1 is DFQATT and CDR2 is SNEGSKA (reference sequence). The V end lost 5 bases, the J end lost 5 bases, and 15 bases lay between the germline ends. CDR3 length: 13 residues. In DNA form, the CDR3 reads TGCAGTGCTTTTCCCCCGGGCGAGGAGACCCAGTACTTC. Protein: CSAFPPGEETQYF.

Comments on this clonotype: This clone may be a read error of a much larger clone one base away. The chain has TRBV2 and TRBJ2-6, with TRBD2 as a possible D gene (6 bases). Germline V lookup: CDR1 SNHLY, CDR2 FYNNEI. CDR3 size: 14 residues. The CDR3 protein is CVSKEGSGANVLTF. As DNA, the CDR3 is TGTGTCAGCAAGGAGGGGTCTGGGGCCAACGTCCTGACTTTC.

This sequence joins TRBV30 and TRBJ1-3; D possibly corresponds to TRBD1 (5 bases). The CDR3 spans 15 residues. The V end lost 3 bases, the J end lost 1 base, and 13 bases lay between the germline ends. Germline CDR1 reads GTSNPN; CDR2 reads SVGIG (reference sequence). The CDR3 here is CAWRGQGASGNTIYF. The DNA of the CDR3 is TGTGCCTGGAGAGGGCAAGGGGCTTCTGGAAACACCATATATTTT.

The chain links TRBV27 to TRBJ1-2; a possible D gene is TRBD1 (6 bases). V lost 8 bases, J lost 7 bases, and 23 bases lay in between. Germline CDR1 and CDR2: MNHEY and SMNVEV (reference sequence). The CDR3 is 15 residues long. The CDR3 DNA sequence: TGTGCCAGCGGTCCCCTGGGGGGCCGGCTCCTTGGCTACACCTTC. Translating it yields CASGPLGGRLLGYTF.

This clonotype was detected only a few times. The rearrangement links TRBV20-1 to TRBJ1-1; D ambiguous. The CDR3 runs 14 residues. The germline gives CDR1 DFQATT, CDR2 SNEGSKA (reference sequence). V shed 3 bases and J shed 5 bases, with 16 bases lying between them. DNA for the CDR3: TGCAGTGCTAGGGGCACCTCCCACGGGACTGAAGCTTTCTTT. This codes for CSARGTSHGTEAFF.

This clonotype was counted many times. The chain joins TRBV19 to TRBJ2-6, with 8 bases matching TRBD1. V lost 5 bases, J lost 0 bases, and 6 bases stayed unmatched. This CDR3 is built from 17 residues. Per germline, CDR1 LNHDA and CDR2 SQIVND (reference sequence). The DNA of the CDR3 is TGTGCCAGTAGTGCCGGGACAGGCTTCTCTGGGGCCAACGTCCTGACTTTC. Translating gives CASSAGTGFSGANVLTF.

The table lists this clonotype with many counts. V and J are TRBV19 and TRBJ2-7; 10 positions match TRBD2. The germline gives CDR1 LNHDA, CDR2 SQIVND (reference sequence). The CDR3 length is 14 residues. The V and J ends lost 9 bases and 1 base, in that order; junction bases with no gene match: 6. For the CDR3, the DNA is TGTGCCAGCAGTGCGACTAGCGGGTCCTACGAGCAGTACTTC. It specifies CASSATSGSYEQYF.

This clonotype was seen many times. This chain joins TRBV6-2 or TRBV6-3 and TRBJ2-7, with D perhaps being TRBD1 or TRBD2 (5 bases each). CDR3 length: 14 residues. The V end was cut by 8 bases, the J end by 0 bases, with 14 bases between. Germline V gene data show CDR1 as MNHEY and CDR2 as SVGEGT. CDR3 protein: CASAGDGSSYEQYF. The DNA of the CDR3 is TGTGCCAGCGCCGGGGACGGCAGCTCCTACGAGCAGTACTTC.

This clonotype appeared many times. At one of its ends the junction is not consistent with the germline gene, which may arise from a read error. V is TRBV12-3 or TRBV12-4 and J is TRBJ1-2; D gene ambiguous. CDR3 length: 12 residues. The CDR3 spells CASRALSMVVAF. The CDR3 DNA follows: TGTGCCAGCAGGGCATTGTCTATGGTTGTCGCCTTC.

Ten or more counts support this clonotype. The chain joins TRBV11-3 to TRBJ2-3; 13 nucleotides align to TRBD2. CDR3 size: 16 residues. V was pared by 3 bases and J by 2 bases, with 2 bases of the junction left unmatched. Germline CDR1 SGHNT, CDR2 YENEEA. This CDR3 is CASSFGTSGNTDTQYF. CDR3 nucleotide sequence: TGTGCCAGCAGCTTTGGGACTAGCGGGAACACAGATACGCAGTATTTT.

This clonotype was recorded many times. CDR3 sequence: CASSIPGRVNEKLFF. CDR3 sequence (DNA): TGTGCCAGCAGTATTCCGGGACGGGTGAATGAAAAACTGTTTTTT. The chain is built from TRBV28 and TRBJ1-4, with D perhaps TRBD1 (5 bases). The CDR3 extends over 15 amino acids. The germline V gene has CDR1 MDHEN and CDR2 SYDVKM. Trimming removed 5 bases from V and 5 bases from J, with 15 bases in between. The full variable domain, its missing parts supplied by reference TRBV28 and TRBJ1-4, is DVKVTQSSRYLVKRTGEKVFLECVQDMDHENMFWYRQDPGLGLRLIYFSYDVKMKEKGDIPEGYSVSREKKERFSLILESASTNQTSMYLCASSIPGRVNEKLFFGSGTQLSVL.

The count of this clonotype is one. This chain links TRBV25-1 with TRBJ2-1; D is ambiguous. The CDR3 totals 12 residues. V lost 8 bases and J 7 bases, leaving 12 bases between the germline ends. Per germline, CDR1 MGHDK and CDR2 SYGVNS. CDR3 sequence: CASSRLKNEQFF. CDR3 bases: TGTGCCAGCTCCCGACTTAAGAATGAGCAGTTCTTC.

Of note for this clonotype: This could be a read error, since a much larger clone is one nucleotide away. This chain links TRBV2 with TRBJ1-2, with 7 positions matching TRBD1. The V and J ends lost 3 bases and 1 base, in that order; junction bases with no gene match: 2. This CDR3 comprises 14 residues. Germline assignment: CDR1 SNHLY and CDR2 FYNNEI. CDR3 region: CASSDRGNNYGYTF. For the CDR3, the DNA is TGTGCCAGCAGTGACAGGGGGAATAACTATGGCTACACCTTC.

This clonotype came up many times. The chain recombines TRBV27 with TRBJ1-4; D is possibly TRBD1 (5 bases). Trimming shortened V by 3 bases and J by 12 bases, and 14 bases separated the two germline ends. The CDR3 is made up of 13 amino acids. Germline loops: CDR1 MNHEY, CDR2 SMNVEV (reference sequence). CDR3 residues: CASSFGGRGELFF. CDR3 DNA sequence: TGTGCCAGCAGTTTTGGGGGTCGGGGGGAACTGTTTTTT.

Many counts were recorded for this clonotype. V gene TRBV5-1 combines with J gene TRBJ2-3; 10 bases are shared with TRBD2. The CDR3 spans 16 residues. Germline loops: CDR1 SGHRS, CDR2 YFSETQ. Trimming removed 4 bases from V and 1 base from J; junction bases left unmatched: 6. This CDR3 reads CASSASSGSGTDTQYF. Written as DNA, the CDR3 is TGCGCCAGCAGCGCGTCTAGCGGGAGCGGCACAGATACGCAGTATTTT.

The rearrangement joins TRBV15 to TRBJ1-2; 8 bases line up with TRBD1. The germline gives CDR1 LNHNV, CDR2 YYDKDF (reference sequence). Trimming at V came to 5 bases and at J to 0 bases, leaving 14 bases not matched to a gene. The CDR3 has 18 amino acids. CDR3 sequence: CATSGPGGTGKANYGYTF. The CDR3 nucleotides are TGTGCCACCAGCGGCCCCGGCGGGACAGGCAAGGCTAACTATGGCTACACCTTC. Looking up the rest from reference TRBV15 and TRBJ1-2 gives the full variable domain: DAMVIQNPRYQVTQFGKPVTLSCSQTLNHNVMYWYQQKSSQAPKLLFHYYDKDFNNEADTPDNFQSRRPNTSFCFLDIRSPGLGDTAMYLCATSGPGGTGKANYGYTFGSGTRLTVV.

The rearrangement uses TRBV10-3 and TRBJ2-5, with TRBD2 matching over 11 bases. The ends lost 5 bases at V and 2 bases at J; junction bases unmatched: 25. Germline V gene lookup returns CDR1 ENHRY and CDR2 SYGVKD. The CDR3 has 22 residues. CDR3 loop: CAISPSTGKTTPGLAAQETQYF. In DNA, the CDR3 is TGTGCCATCAGTCCCTCGACAGGGAAGACTACCCCGGGACTAGCGGCACAAGAGACCCAGTACTTC.

This clonotype was recorded many times. This rearrangement joins TRBV10-3 to TRBJ2-6; D may match TRBD1 or TRBD2 (5 bases each). V was cut by 10 bases and J by 4 bases, with 17 bases left in between. This CDR3 spans 15 amino acids. The germline V gene has CDR1 ENHRY and CDR2 SYGVKD. CDR3 amino acids: CATSERGAGANVLTF. The CDR3 bases are TGTGCCACAAGTGAGAGGGGTGCCGGGGCCAACGTCCTGACTTTC.

The J gene is TRBJ2-6, the V gene TRBV25-1, with D unclear. V was trimmed by 0 bases and J by 0 bases, leaving 6 bases between them. CDR3 length equals 16 residues. Germline V gene data show CDR1 as MGHDK and CDR2 as SYGVNS. CDR3 region: CASSEYRSSGANVLTF. The CDR3 DNA reads TGTGCCAGCAGTGAATATAGGTCCTCTGGGGCCAACGTCCTGACTTTC.

The V call is TRBV20-1, the J call TRBJ2-1; the match to TRBD2 covers 11 bases. Germline CDR1 is DFQATT and CDR2 is SNEGSKA (reference sequence). CDR3 size: 15 residues. V dropped 5 bases and J dropped 6; count of bases not matched to a gene: 9. CDR3 region: CSACPSGRNSNEQFF. In DNA, the CDR3 is TGCAGTGCTTGCCCTAGCGGGAGGAACTCCAATGAGCAGTTCTTC.

In this sample, this clonotype turned up many times. The CDR3 reads CASSRSSVASYEQYF. CDR3 nucleotide sequence: TGTGCCAGCAGCAGATCTAGCGTCGCCTCCTACGAGCAGTACTTC. This sequence joins TRBV11-2 and TRBJ2-7; D may be TRBD2 (6 bases). The CDR3 contains 15 residues. Trimming removed 5 bases at V and 0 bases at J, with 14 bases between. CDR1 and CDR2 from the germline V gene are SGHAT and FQNNGV.

This clonotype was recorded many times. The chain joins TRBV11-2 to TRBJ1-4; D not resolved. The germline V and J ends were trimmed by 3 bases and 8 bases, with 16 bases remaining between them. This CDR3 is 15 amino acids long. Germline V gene sequence: CDR1 SGHAT, CDR2 FQNNGV. CDR3 residues: CASSFGSFTEEKLFF. Here the CDR3 DNA reads TGTGCCAGCAGCTTCGGCAGCTTTACGGAGGAAAAACTGTTTTTT.

This clonotype has at least ten counts. This chain links TRBV2 with TRBJ1-2, with a weak D call TRBD1 (5 bases). The length of the CDR3 is 14 residues. The germline V gene has CDR1 SNHLY and CDR2 FYNNEI. V was trimmed by 10 bases and J by 4 bases, leaving 19 bases between them. CDR3 bases: TGTGCCATTACCGGGACGTCTTTCCTCTATGGCTACACCTTC. This gives the protein CAITGTSFLYGYTF.

About this clonotype: A read error may explain this, as a much larger clone is one base away. This chain joins TRBV28 and TRBJ1-5; 7 bases match TRBD1. Germline CDR1 MDHEN, CDR2 SYDVKM. The CDR3 covers 15 residues. CDR3 DNA: TGTGCCAGCAGGTTTCCCGGGGAGAGGGGACAGCACCAGCATTTT. This encodes CASRFPGERGQHQHF.

This clonotype was observed many times. The J gene is TRBJ2-5, the V gene TRBV29-1; D perhaps matches TRBD2 (7 bases). The germline V gene encodes CDR1 SQVTM and CDR2 ANQGSEA. The CDR3 runs 14 residues. The V and J ends lost 4 bases and 4 bases respectively, with 16 bases between them. The CDR3 DNA reads TGCAGCGTTGGGGGGGGCGGAGGGCGAGAGACCCAGTACTTC. Translation: CSVGGGGGRETQYF.